This T cell receptor beta chain appears in the sequencing data of a study of monozygotic twins with cystic fibrosis. Study summary: Libraries were built from three micrograms of fragmented DNA using roughly 14 PCR cycles. Study findings and constraints: Unrelated CF individuals shared fewer identical clonotypes than monozygotic CF twins. J usage was most co-twin-similar in 8 of 16 pairs, V in 13. Low clonality (median approximately 0.0095) suggested a mostly naive repertoire.

TCRdb keeps only in-frame clones here, not all; method: immunoSEQ multiplex PCR. The sample has 30,000 to 40,000 clones; around 66% are singletons. Regarding this clone: Its antigen is as yet unknown.

The V end was cut by 4 bases, the J end by 1 base, with 10 bases between. The CDR3 totals 14 residues. Germline-derived CDR1 and CDR2 are MGHRA and YSYEKL. The rearrangement links TRBV4-1 to TRBJ1-1, with D tentatively TRBD1 (6 bases). What was sequenced was blood. This TCR derives from a girl between 5 and 17 years old with cystic fibrosis. This chain's CDR3 is CASSRGTTNTEAFF. CDR3 DNA: TGCGCCAGCAGCCGAGGGACAACGAACACTGAAGCTTTCTTT.